The clone carrying this TCR beta chain came up once. This sample is drawn from a study of blood T cell repertoires in COVID-19. At the level of the study: Donors in the United States, Italy and Spain gave samples during acute or convalescent COVID-19.

As originally analysed: Scientists estimated how many nucleated cells there were by amplifying reference gene primers. The data were produced by immunoSEQ multiplex PCR, yet TCRdb's version contains in-frame clones alone and is incomplete. V and J calls and clone size come straight from that table; D and trimming were deduced from the DNA. The sample yields 250,000 to 350,000 clones, under 90% seen once. The source material was peripheral blood. This clonotype was obtained from a young woman with COVID-19, enrolled during active disease.

The CDR3 loop reads CASSLKGANTGELFF. The DNA for the CDR3 is TGCGCCAGCAGCTTGAAGGGGGCGAACACCGGGGAGCTGTTTTTT. The rearrangement links TRBV5-1 to TRBJ2-2; TRBD1 is a possible D gene (6 bases). V lost 1 base, J lost 0 bases, and 7 bases lay in between. The CDR3 extends over 15 amino acids. Germline V gives CDR1 SGHRS, CDR2 YFSETQ.